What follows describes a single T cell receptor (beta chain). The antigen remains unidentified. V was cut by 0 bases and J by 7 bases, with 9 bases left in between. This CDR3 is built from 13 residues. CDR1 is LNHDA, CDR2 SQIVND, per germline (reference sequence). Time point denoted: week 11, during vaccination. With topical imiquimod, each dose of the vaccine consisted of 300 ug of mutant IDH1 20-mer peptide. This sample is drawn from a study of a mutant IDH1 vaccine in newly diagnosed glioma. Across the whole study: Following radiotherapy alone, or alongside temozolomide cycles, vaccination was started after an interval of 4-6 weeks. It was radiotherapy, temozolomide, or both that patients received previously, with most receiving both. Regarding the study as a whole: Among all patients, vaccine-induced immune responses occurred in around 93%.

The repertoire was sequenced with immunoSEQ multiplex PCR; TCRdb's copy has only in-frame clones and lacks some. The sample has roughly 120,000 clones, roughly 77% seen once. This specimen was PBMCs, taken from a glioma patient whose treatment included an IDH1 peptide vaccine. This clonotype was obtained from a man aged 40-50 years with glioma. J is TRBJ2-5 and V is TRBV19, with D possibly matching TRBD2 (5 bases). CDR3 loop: CASSIEGRGTQYF. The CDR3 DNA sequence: TGTGCCAGTAGTATAGAGGGCCGGGGGACCCAGTACTTC.